This passage covers 26 T cell receptor beta chains from one sample sequenced in a study of graft-versus-host responses after intestinal transplantation. Their cognate antigens are unknown. The table came from immunoSEQ multiplex PCR; TCRdb's copy has only in-frame clones and leaves some out. The sample includes about 110,000 clones, over 80% seen only once; the top ten take about 0.73%. The sequences come from unstimulated CD4+ T cells sorted from spleen or lymph node cells, collected before transplant. The receptors shown here come from a human donor who was the organ donor for an intestinal transplant.

This rearrangement joins TRBV11-3 to TRBJ2-7; the match to TRBD1 covers 7 bases. This CDR3 is 14 amino acids long. Germline V gene data show CDR1 as SGHNT and CDR2 as YENEEA. V lost 1 base to trimming and J lost 2 bases; unmatched junction nucleotides: 2. The DNA of the CDR3 is TGTGCCAGCAGCTTAGGACAGGGCACCTACGAGCAGTACTTC. Translated: CASSLGQGTYEQYF.

J is TRBJ2-3 and V is TRBV7-2, with D perhaps matching TRBD2 (6 bases). Germline-derived CDR1 and CDR2 are SGHTA and FQGNSA. The CDR3 has 15 residues. V was clipped by 2 bases and J by 1 base, with 10 bases between them. The CDR3 loop reads CASSLRAGRTDTQYF. The CDR3 region has the DNA TGTGCCAGCAGCTTAAGAGCGGGTCGCACAGATACGCAGTATTTT.

The chain joins TRBV9 to TRBJ2-2, with 8 bases that match TRBD1. This CDR3 is 17 amino acids long. Germline assignment: CDR1 SGDLS and CDR2 YYNGEE. J lost 0 bases, V lost 2 bases, and 6 bases had no gene match. The DNA of the CDR3 is TGTGCCAGCAGCGTCGCCCGACAGGGGTCGAACACCGGGGAGCTGTTTTTT. Translated: CASSVARQGSNTGELFF. The variable domain in full, completed from reference TRBV9 and TRBJ2-2, reads DSGVTQTPKHLITATGQRVTLRCSPRSGDLSVYWYQQSLDQGLQFLIQYYNGEERAKGNILERFSAQQFPDLHSELNLSSLELGDSALYFCASSVARQGSNTGELFFGEGSRLTVL.

The chain carries TRBV6-1 and TRBJ2-2, with 8 positions matching TRBD2. CDR1 and CDR2 (germline): MNHNS, SASEGT. The CDR3 consists of 14 residues. J lost 5 bases, V lost 2 bases, and 1 base had no gene match. CDR3 DNA sequence: TGTGCCAGCAGTGAATTAGCGGGGACCGGGGAGCTGTTTTTT. Encoded protein: CASSELAGTGELFF.

V and J are TRBV15 and TRBJ1-5; D gene ambiguous. The germline gives CDR1 LNHNV, CDR2 YYDKDF (reference sequence). CDR3 size: 17 residues. Trimming shortened V by 0 bases and J by 2 bases, and 14 bases separated the two germline ends. The CDR3 DNA sequence: TGTGCCACCAGCAGAGATAGTCAGTCTTCGGGCAATCAGCCCCAGCATTTT. Its protein product is CATSRDSQSSGNQPQHF.

This clone was observed a handful of times. This sequence joins TRBV13 and TRBJ2-3; TRBD2 aligns across 11 bases. Germline trimming cut 4 bases from V and 0 bases from J; bases unmatched to any gene: 9. CDR3 length: 18 residues. CDR1 is PRHDT and CDR2 is FYEKMQ in the germline V gene (reference sequence). The CDR3 loop is CASSSLAGGPPSTDTQYF. CDR3 DNA: TGTGCCAGCAGCTCCCTAGCGGGGGGCCCCCCTAGCACAGATACGCAGTATTTT.

This chain uses TRBV18 with TRBJ2-1; TRBD2 agrees at 8 bases. With V trimmed by 3 bases and J by 4 bases, 5 bases remained unmatched. Germline V gene data show CDR1 as KGHSH and CDR2 as LQKENI. The CDR3 has 15 amino acids. The CDR3 DNA follows: TGTGCCAGCTCACCGCGGGGGGATTCTTACAATGAGCAGTTCTTC. Amino acid sequence: CASSPRGDSYNEQFF.

J is TRBJ2-7 and V is TRBV6-1; 8 bases match TRBD1. The CDR3 is 14 amino acids. V lost 4 bases and J lost 4; bases outside the gene matches: 6. Germline loops: CDR1 MNHNS, CDR2 SASEGT. The CDR3 nucleotides are TGTGCCAGCAGTGTTTGGACAGGGATATACGAGCAGTACTTC. It is translated as CASSVWTGIYEQYF.

This chain joins TRBV23-1 and TRBJ2-7; no firm D call. TRBV23-1 is an ORF, and what it does is uncertain. Trimming shortened V by 0 bases and J by 4 bases, and 4 bases separated the two germline ends. This CDR3 comprises 12 residues. CDR3 amino acids: CASSQSRYEQYF. CDR3 nucleotides: TGCGCCAGCAGTCAATCGAGGTACGAGCAGTACTTC.

This sequence joins TRBV6-5 and TRBJ1-2; D possibly corresponds to TRBD1 (5 bases). Between the trimmed V and J ends, which lost 5 bases and 4 bases, there was a span of 14 bases. The CDR3 is 14 residues long. CDR1 is MNHEY and CDR2 is SVGAGI in the germline V gene. The CDR3 DNA sequence: TGTGCCAGCAGTATGCAGGGATTTAGCTATGGCTACACCTTC. Amino acid sequence: CASSMQGFSYGYTF.

V and J are TRBV5-1 and TRBJ2-6, with D maybe TRBD1 (6 bases). CDR3 length: 16 residues. Between the trimmed V and J ends, which lost 8 bases and 0 bases, there was a span of 15 bases. Germline V CDR1 and CDR2: SGHRS, YFSETQ. The CDR3 region has the DNA TGCGCCAGTGCGATTCGGACAGCCTCTGGGGCCAACGTCCTGACTTTC. Protein: CASAIRTASGANVLTF.

The CDR3 here is CASSYSWGETQYF. The CDR3 region has the DNA TGTGCCAGCAGTTACTCGTGGGGAGAGACCCAGTACTTC. The chain is built from TRBV6-5 and TRBJ2-5; D remains ambiguous. V lost 0 bases, J lost 4 bases, and 6 bases lay in between. Looked up from germline, CDR1 is MNHEY and CDR2 is SVGAGI. The CDR3 is 13 amino acids.

The chain is built from TRBV4-2 and TRBJ1-4, with 8 bases fitting TRBD1. The V segment lost 2 bases and the J segment 6 bases; nucleotides outside the gene matches: 8. CDR1 and CDR2 from the germline V gene are LGHNA and YNFKEQ. The CDR3 consists of 16 residues. This CDR3 is CASSQLTGGNDEKLFF. CDR3 coding DNA: TGTGCCAGCAGCCAACTAACAGGGGGGAACGATGAAAAACTGTTTTTT.

The rearrangement links TRBV6-5 to TRBJ1-3; no clear D. Per germline, CDR1 MNHEY and CDR2 SVGAGI. CDR3 length: 14 residues. V lost 3 bases and J 7 bases, leaving 13 bases between the germline ends. CDR3 loop: CASSYGAAGNTIYF. For the CDR3, the DNA is TGTGCCAGCAGTTATGGAGCAGCCGGGAACACCATATATTTT.

The chain couples TRBV7-6 to TRBJ2-5, with D unresolved. This CDR3 contains 13 residues. The V gene lost 2 bases and the J gene lost 3 bases, with 7 bases spanning the gap. Germline lookup yields CDR1 SGHVS and CDR2 FNYEAQ. CDR3 DNA: TGTGCCAGCAGCTTACAACTGAAAGAGACCCAGTACTTC. Translating gives CASSLQLKETQYF.

The chain uses TRBV6-5 and TRBJ1-1; 8 positions agree with TRBD1. Germline CDR1 MNHEY, CDR2 SVGAGI. The CDR3 contains 11 residues. The CDR3: CVSGGAGEAFF. The DNA for the CDR3 is TGTGTATCAGGGGGCGCGGGTGAAGCTTTCTTT.

This clone was seen only once. The V call is TRBV12-5, the J call TRBJ2-5; a possible D gene is TRBD1 (6 bases). The DNA end favors TRBJ2-7, so the J call may be wrong. Germline values: CDR1 LGHNT, CDR2 FRNRAP. The CDR3 runs 16 residues. The CDR3: CASGLGRTATTYEQYF. Here the CDR3 DNA reads TGTGCTAGTGGTTTGGGTCGGACAGCAACGACCTACGAGCAGTACTTC.

This clone was recorded once. In nucleotides, the CDR3 is TGTGCCAGCAGCTTACAAGGCGGGCTCTACAATGAGCAGTTCTTC. Its protein product is CASSLQGGLYNEQFF. The chain recombines TRBV7-3 with TRBJ2-1; possibly TRBD2 for D (5 bases). CDR1 is SGHTA, CDR2 FQGTGA, per germline. This CDR3 is 15 amino acids long. The germline V and J ends were trimmed by 2 bases and 3 bases, with 11 bases remaining between them.

The chain couples TRBV6-5 to TRBJ2-5, with D maybe TRBD1 (6 bases). This CDR3 comprises 14 residues. Trimming shortened V by 6 bases and J by 5 bases, and 16 bases separated the two germline ends. The germline gives CDR1 MNHEY, CDR2 SVGAGI. Here the CDR3 DNA reads TGTGCCAGCAGCCCCGACAGGTCCGCGGAGACCCAGTACTTC. It codes for CASSPDRSAETQYF.

Turning to this clone: The final CDR3 position lacks the conserved phenylalanine or tryptophan, pointing to a likely read error. No DNA is shown, since the ends of the CDR3 on it are uncertain; the CDR3 is the one TCRdb lists. The V gene is TRBV19, the J gene TRBJ2-3. The CDR3 has 8 residues if both end residues are counted. Germline V gene data show CDR1 as LNHDA and CDR2 as SQIVND (reference sequence). The CDR3 sequence is CASSINNM.

The chain carries TRBV7-9 and TRBJ2-3, with 11 bases fitting TRBD2. V shed 3 bases and J 5 bases; nucleotides not matched to a gene: 7. The CDR3 spans 16 residues. The V gene's germline CDR1 is SEHNR and CDR2 FQNEAQ (reference sequence). The CDR3 nucleotides are TGTGCCAGCAGCTTTTTAGCGGGGGGGCGAGGAGATACGCAGTATTTT. Translating it yields CASSFLAGGRGDTQYF.

Only a few counts were recorded for this clone. CDR3 sequence: CASSSTGGVIAGELFF. CDR3 DNA: TGCGCCAGCAGCTCGACAGGGGGCGTCATAGCCGGGGAGCTGTTTTTT. J is TRBJ2-2 and V is TRBV5-1; 10 bases align to TRBD1. The CDR3 runs to 16 residues. V lost 3 bases and J lost 6; bases outside the gene matches: 8. The germline V gene has CDR1 SGHRS and CDR2 YFSETQ.

This chain connects TRBV9 to TRBJ1-1; D unclear. The germline gives CDR1 SGDLS, CDR2 YYNGEE. With 3 bases removed from V and 5 bases from J, the gap between germline ends came to 11 bases. This CDR3 is built from 13 residues. CDR3 amino acids: CASSGPGLTEAFF. The CDR3 coding sequence is TGTGCCAGCAGCGGACCCGGGCTTACTGAAGCTTTCTTT.

The V and J genes are TRBV6-1 and TRBJ2-3; D not resolved. This CDR3 is 11 amino acids long. V shed 6 bases and J shed 7 bases, with 8 bases lying between them. Per the germline V gene, CDR1 is MNHNS and CDR2 is SASEGT. CDR3 nucleotide sequence: TGTGCCAGCAGGAACTTGTATACGCAGTATTTT. It yields the protein CASRNLYTQYF.

This chain links TRBV5-1 with TRBJ2-7; D perhaps matches TRBD2 (6 bases). The CDR3 has 16 amino acids. Germline V CDR1 and CDR2: SGHRS, YFSETQ. Trimming took off 4 bases at V and 7 bases at J, with 24 bases between the two ends. The CDR3 DNA reads as TGCGCCAGCAGCAAGAACGCAGGCTCCGGAGGGCGGGAGCAGTACTTC. Translated, it gives CASSKNAGSGGREQYF.

This clone was detected once. The chain carries TRBV18 and TRBJ2-7, with 8 bases lining up with TRBD1. The V gene's germline CDR1 is KGHSH and CDR2 LQKENI. The CDR3 is 14 residues long. V was clipped by 4 bases and J by 5 bases; unmatched bases: 7. The CDR3 nucleotides read TGTGCCAGCTCACTCCGGACAGGGACTGACGAGCAGTACTTC. Translating it yields CASSLRTGTDEQYF.